This entry concerns a single T cell receptor beta chain. The data originate from a study of blood T cell repertoires in COVID-19. Original data processing: Amplified reference gene primers provided the basis for estimating nucleated cell counts. The protocol was immunoSEQ multiplex PCR, while the TCRdb copy is restricted to in-frame clones and leaves out a portion. The DNA was the basis for D and trimming; V, J and clone size are from that table. Among roughly 230,000 clones listed, approximately 92% were seen once. This CDR3 contains 16 residues. After removal of 5 bases from V and 0 bases from J, the junction contained 5 bases not matched to a gene. CDR1 is SNHLY, CDR2 FYNNEI, per germline.

The rearrangement links TRBV2 to TRBJ2-1; 9 nucleotides match TRBD2. This TCR was recovered from a woman aged 40 to 50 who had recovered from COVID-19. The sequencing input was peripheral blood. CDR3: CASSSRAGGSYNEQFF. In DNA form, the CDR3 reads TGTGCCAGCAGTTCTCGAGCGGGAGGCTCCTACAATGAGCAGTTCTTC.